The present TCR beta chain was sequenced within a study of T-cell reconstitution after alpha-beta-depleted transplantation in children. This CDR3 has 15 residues. Trimming stripped 1 base from V and 3 bases from J, with 10 bases between. The germline CDR1 and CDR2 sequences are SEHNR and FQNEAQ (reference sequence). Unique molecular identifiers were incorporated into the prepared TCRbeta library. In TCRdb, the PCR reads were re-called with MiXCR into one record per CDR3 protein. This table has 500,000 to 750,000 distinct CDR3 sequences, 10% to 15% appearing once. Findings of the study overall: Several hundred expanded graft clones reportedly gave rise to the alpha-beta T cells present about two months after transplant. Fresh T-cell production supplied most of the T-cell counts and diversity seen one year after transplant.

This clonotype appeared many times. Its antigen is not known. J is TRBJ2-1 and V is TRBV7-9; no clear D gene. The sample was PBMCs, mostly from graft donor cells, taken 360 days after TCRalphabeta/CD19-depleted stem cell transplant. This receptor was taken from a male patient younger than 18 who had a stem cell transplant for acute myeloid leukemia, so the T cells may come from the graft donor. Here the CDR3 DNA reads TGTGCCAGCAGCTTAGTTTCGCGGAACTACAATGAGCAGTTCTTC. Amino acid sequence: CASSLVSRNYNEQFF.